This TCR beta chain was profiled in a study of blood T cell repertoires in COVID-19. In the study overall: Acute and convalescent COVID-19 samples came from the United States, Italy and Spain.

With V trimmed by 4 bases and J by 0 bases, 9 bases remained unmatched. CDR3 length equals 16 residues. Germline V gives CDR1 LGHNA, CDR2 YNFKEQ. The protocol was immunoSEQ multiplex PCR, while the TCRdb copy is restricted to in-frame clones and leaves out a portion. The sample yields about 200,000 clones, 65% to 90% seen once. The sequenced material came from PBMCs or T cells enriched from blood (not recorded which). The TCR originated in a woman between 40 and 50 years old with acute COVID-19. This chain connects TRBV4-2 to TRBJ2-7; 7 nucleotides agree with TRBD1. CDR3 DNA: TGTGCCAGCAGCCCACTGGGACAGATGGACTCCTACGAGCAGTACTTC. It encodes CASSPLGQMDSYEQYF.